This T cell receptor (beta chain) was found in a study of OX40 agonist ivuxolimab in advanced cancers. Study-wide points: At 0.1 to 3.0 mg/kg, clonal expansion of CD4+ and CD8+ blood T cells had occurred by week 6.

Here immunoSEQ multiplex PCR was the method, and the copy in TCRdb shows in-frame clones only, minus some. The table includes 62,000 or so clones, 84% detected once. CDR3 length: 14 residues. V trimming: 6 bases; J trimming: 3 bases; junction bases outside the gene matches: 7. Germline values: CDR1 SNHLY, CDR2 FYNNEI. As regards this clone: Its antigen is undetermined.

Cycle 7 day 1, cycle 4 day 1, and baseline were the timepoints at which blood was sampled. This sequence originates from an adult with an advanced solid tumor such as melanoma, head and neck, liver or kidney cancer. This specimen was CD4+ or CD8+ T cells sorted from blood, taken in a trial of the OX40 agonist ivuxolimab. The rearrangement links TRBV2 to TRBJ2-5; 7 bases map to TRBD1. The CDR3 loop reads CASRYRGLEETQYF. The CDR3 nucleotides read TGTGCCAGCAGATACAGGGGATTGGAAGAGACCCAGTACTTC.